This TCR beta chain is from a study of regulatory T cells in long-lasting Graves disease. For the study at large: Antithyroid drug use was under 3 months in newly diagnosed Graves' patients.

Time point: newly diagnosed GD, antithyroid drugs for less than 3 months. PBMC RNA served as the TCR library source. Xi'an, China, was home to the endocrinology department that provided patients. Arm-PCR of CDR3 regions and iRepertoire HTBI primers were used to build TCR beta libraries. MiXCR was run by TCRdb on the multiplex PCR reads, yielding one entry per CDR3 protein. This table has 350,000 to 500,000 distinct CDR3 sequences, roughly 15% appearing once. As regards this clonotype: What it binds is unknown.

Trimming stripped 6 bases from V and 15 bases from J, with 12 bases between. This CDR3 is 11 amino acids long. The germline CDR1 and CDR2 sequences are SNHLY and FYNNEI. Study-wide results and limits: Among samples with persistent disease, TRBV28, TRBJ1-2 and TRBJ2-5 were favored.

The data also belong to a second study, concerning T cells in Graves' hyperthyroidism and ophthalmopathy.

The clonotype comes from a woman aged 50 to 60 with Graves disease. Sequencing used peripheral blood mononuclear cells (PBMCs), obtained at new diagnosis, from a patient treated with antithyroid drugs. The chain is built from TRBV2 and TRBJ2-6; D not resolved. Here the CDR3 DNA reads TGTGCCAGCAGGGTAGTCGGAACCCTGACTTTC. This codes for CASRVVGTLTF.